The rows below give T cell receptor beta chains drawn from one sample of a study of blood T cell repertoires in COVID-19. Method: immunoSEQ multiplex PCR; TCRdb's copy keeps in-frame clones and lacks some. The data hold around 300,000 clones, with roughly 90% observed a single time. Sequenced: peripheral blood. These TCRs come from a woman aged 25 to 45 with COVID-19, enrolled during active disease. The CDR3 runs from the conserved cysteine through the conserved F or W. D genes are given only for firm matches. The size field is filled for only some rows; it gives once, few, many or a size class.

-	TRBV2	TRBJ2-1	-	CASSERQGYTDEQFF	TGTGCCAGCAGTGAACGTCAGGGTTACACCGATGAGCAGTTCTTC
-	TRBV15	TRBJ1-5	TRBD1	CATSRYRQGYQPQHF	TGTGCCACCAGCAGATACCGACAGGGCTATCAGCCCCAGCATTTT
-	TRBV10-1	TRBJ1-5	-	CASSDTSQPQHF	TGCGCCAGCAGCGATACAAGTCAGCCCCAGCATTTT
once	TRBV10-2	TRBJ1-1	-	CASIGWGVTEAFF	TGCGCCAGCATCGGGTGGGGGGTCACTGAAGCTTTCTTT
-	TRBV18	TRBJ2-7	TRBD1	CASSPGQEAYEQYF	TGTGCCAGCTCACCCGGACAGGAGGCCTACGAGCAGTACTTC
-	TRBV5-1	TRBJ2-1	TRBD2	CASSLEAGVNNEQFF	TGCGCCAGCAGCTTGGAAGCGGGAGTGAACAATGAGCAGTTCTTC
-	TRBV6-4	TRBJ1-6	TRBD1	CASSQTGVAPLHF	TGTGCCAGCAGTCAGACAGGGGTGGCACCCCTCCACTTT
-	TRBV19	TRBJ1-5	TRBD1	CASVQGAGEPQHF	TGTGCCAGTGTACAGGGGGCTGGGGAGCCCCAGCATTTT
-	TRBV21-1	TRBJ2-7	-	CASSKHITYEQYF	TGTGCCAGCAGCAAACACATTACCTACGAGCAGTACTTC
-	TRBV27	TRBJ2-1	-	CASSSRTSKSSYNEQFF	TGTGCCAGCAGTTCACGGACTTCAAAGAGCTCCTACAATGAGCAGTTCTTC
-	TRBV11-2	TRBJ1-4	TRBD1	CASSLDRGALSEKLFF	TGTGCCAGCAGCTTGGACAGGGGGGCGCTGAGTGAAAAACTGTTTTTT
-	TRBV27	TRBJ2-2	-	CASSKSGVRRTGELFF	TGTGCCAGCAGCAAATCAGGGGTTAGGCGGACCGGGGAGCTGTTTTTT
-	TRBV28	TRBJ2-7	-	CASSSAYEQYF	TGTGCCAGCAGCTCCGCCTACGAGCAGTACTTC
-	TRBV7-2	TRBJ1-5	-	CASSLESGRAGRNQPQHF	TGTGCCAGCAGCTTAGAGTCGGGGAGGGCAGGGCGTAATCAGCCCCAGCATTTT
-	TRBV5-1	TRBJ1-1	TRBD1	CASSSNRGDTEAFF	TGCGCCAGCAGCTCGAACAGGGGAGACACTGAAGCTTTCTTT
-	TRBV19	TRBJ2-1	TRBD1	CASSYRGQGRINEQFF	TGTGCCAGTAGCTACCGTGGACAGGGAAGGATCAATGAGCAGTTCTTC
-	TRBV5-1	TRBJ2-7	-	CASSEETGSYEQYF	TGCGCCAGCAGCGAGGAGACAGGCTCCTACGAGCAGTACTTC
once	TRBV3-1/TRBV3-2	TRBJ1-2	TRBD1	CASSQPPGQGFNYGYTF	TGTGCCAGCAGCCAACCACCGGGACAGGGTTTCAACTATGGCTACACCTTC
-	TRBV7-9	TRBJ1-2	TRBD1	CASNRQGNYGYTF	TGTGCCAGCAACCGACAGGGGAACTATGGCTACACCTTC
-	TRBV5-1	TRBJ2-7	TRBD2	CASSHVIAGVGYEQYF	TGCGCCAGCAGCCATGTAATAGCGGGAGTGGGCTACGAGCAGTACTTC
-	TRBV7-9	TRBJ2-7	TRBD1	CASSLGQISYEQYF	TGTGCCAGCAGCCTGGGACAGATCTCCTACGAGCAGTACTTC
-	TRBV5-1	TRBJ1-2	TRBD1	CASSLAQGAFYGYTF	TGCGCCAGCAGCTTGGCTCAGGGGGCTTTCTATGGCTACACCTTC
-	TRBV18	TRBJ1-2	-	CASSPGQGSNYGYTF	TGTGCCAGCTCACCCGGGCAGGGGAGTAACTATGGCTACACCTTC
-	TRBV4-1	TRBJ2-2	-	CASSQSGQFTGELFF	TGCGCCAGCAGCCAATCAGGGCAATTCACCGGGGAGCTGTTTTTT
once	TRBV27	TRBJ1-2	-	CASSELQGYGYTF	TGTGCCAGCAGTGAACTCCAGGGTTATGGCTACACCTTC
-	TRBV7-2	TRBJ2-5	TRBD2	CASSLVGGGQETQYF	TGTGCCAGCAGCTTAGTCGGGGGAGGGCAAGAGACCCAGTACTTC
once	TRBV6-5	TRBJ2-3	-	CASKVPGTSTDTQYF	TGTGCCAGCAAAGTCCCCGGGACAAGCACAGATACGCAGTATTTT
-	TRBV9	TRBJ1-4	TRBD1	CASSAFDRGDEKLFF	TGTGCCAGCAGCGCCTTCGACAGGGGGGATGAAAAACTGTTTTTT
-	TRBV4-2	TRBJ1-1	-	CASSRAPEDTEAFF	TGTGCCAGCAGCCGCGCACCCGAGGACACTGAAGCTTTCTTT
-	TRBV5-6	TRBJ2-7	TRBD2	CASSWGTSGRYEQYF	TGTGCCAGCAGCTGGGGGACTAGCGGGAGATACGAGCAGTACTTC
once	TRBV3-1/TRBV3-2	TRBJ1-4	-	CASSRQNGEKLFF	TGTGCCAGCAGCCGCCAAAACGGGGAAAAACTGTTTTTT
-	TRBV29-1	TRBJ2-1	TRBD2	CSVLPGGSSYNEQFF	TGCAGCGTTCTGCCGGGAGGGAGCTCCTACAATGAGCAGTTCTTC
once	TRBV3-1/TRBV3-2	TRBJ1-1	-	CASSQTGPLPGTEAFF	TGTGCCAGCAGCCAGACAGGTCCCCTTCCGGGCACTGAAGCTTTCTTT
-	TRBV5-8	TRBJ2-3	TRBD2	CASSLAGGFTDTQYF	TGTGCCAGCAGCTTAGCGGGAGGGTTCACAGATACGCAGTATTTT
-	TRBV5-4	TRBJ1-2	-	CASSLKQVNYGYTF	TGTGCCAGCAGCTTGAAACAGGTTAACTATGGCTACACCTTC
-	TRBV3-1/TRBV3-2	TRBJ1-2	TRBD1	CASSLRDRASGYTF	TGTGCCAGCAGCCTTCGGGACAGGGCCTCTGGCTACACCTTC
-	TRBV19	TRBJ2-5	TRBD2	CASSTSGTSGRVYQETQYF	TGTGCCAGTAGTACATCCGGGACTAGCGGGAGGGTGTACCAAGAGACCCAGTACTTC
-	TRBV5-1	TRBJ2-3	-	CASSLSVQYTDTQYF	TGCGCCAGCAGCTTGTCAGTACAGTACACAGATACGCAGTATTTT
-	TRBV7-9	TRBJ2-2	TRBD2	CASTLGLAGGPKGGELFF	TGTGCCAGCACCCTGGGACTAGCGGGAGGTCCTAAGGGCGGGGAGCTGTTTTTT
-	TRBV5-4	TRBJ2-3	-	CASSLGGTSTDTQYF	TGTGCCAGCAGCTTGGGAGGGACTAGCACAGATACGCAGTATTTT
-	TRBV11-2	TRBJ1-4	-	CASSPRVGEKLFF	TGTGCCAGCAGCCCCAGGGTGGGGGAAAAACTGTTTTTT
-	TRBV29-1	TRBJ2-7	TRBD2	CSARRAGGLGEQYF	TGCAGCGCCCGGCGGGCGGGAGGGCTGGGCGAGCAGTACTTC
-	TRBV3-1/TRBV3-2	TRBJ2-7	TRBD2	CASSQGWQGGYEQYF	TGTGCCAGCAGCCAAGGATGGCAGGGAGGGTACGAGCAGTACTTC
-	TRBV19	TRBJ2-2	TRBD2	CATLTGGTSGTNTGELFF	TGTGCCACCCTGACAGGAGGGACTAGCGGGACGAACACCGGGGAGCTGTTTTTT
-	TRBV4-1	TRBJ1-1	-	CASSQPGGLAVAEAFF	TGCGCCAGCAGCCAACCCGGTGGCCTGGCGGTCGCTGAAGCTTTCTTT
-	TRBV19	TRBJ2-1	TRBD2	CASSGLLADSYNEQFF	TGTGCCAGTAGTGGGTTACTAGCGGACTCCTACAATGAGCAGTTCTTC
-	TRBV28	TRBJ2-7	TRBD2	CASSSQSGLAGVHYEQYF	TGTGCCAGCAGCTCTCAGTCAGGTCTAGCGGGAGTTCACTACGAGCAGTACTTC
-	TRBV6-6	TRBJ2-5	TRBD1	CASSRPGQGQKETQYF	TGTGCCAGCAGTCGCCCCGGACAGGGTCAGAAAGAGACCCAGTACTTC
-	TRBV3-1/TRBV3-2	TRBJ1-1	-	CASSPLDTREAFF	TGTGCCAGCAGCCCCTTAGACACGCGTGAAGCTTTCTTT
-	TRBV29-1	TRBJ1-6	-	CSVGTDFNSPLHF	TGCAGCGTTGGGACGGACTTTAATTCACCCCTCCACTTT
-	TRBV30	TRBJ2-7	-	CAWRTQSYEQYF	TGTGCCTGGAGGACACAGTCCTACGAGCAGTACTTC
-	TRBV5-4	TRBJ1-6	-	CASSLETGLNSPLHF	TGTGCCAGCAGCTTGGAAACAGGGCTTAATTCACCCCTCCACTTT
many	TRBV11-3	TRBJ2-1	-	CASSRDNNEQFF	TGTGCCAGCAGTCGGGACAACAATGAGCAGTTCTTC
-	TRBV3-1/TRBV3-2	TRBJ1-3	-	CASSQEVQGAGNTIYF	TGTGCCAGCAGCCAAGAAGTTCAGGGTGCTGGAAACACCATATATTTT
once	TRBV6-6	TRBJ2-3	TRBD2	CASSRSRTSGRTDTQYF	TGTGCCAGCAGTCGATCGAGAACCAGCGGGAGAACGGATACGCAGTATTTT
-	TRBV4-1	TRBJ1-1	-	CASSRQGHTEAFF	TGCGCCAGCAGCCGCCAGGGGCACACTGAAGCTTTCTTT
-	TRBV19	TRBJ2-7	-	CASSVSGYGSYEQYF	TGTGCCAGTAGTGTTAGCGGCTACGGCTCCTACGAGCAGTACTTC
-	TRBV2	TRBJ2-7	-	CASNQGSEREQYF	TGTGCCAGCAACCAGGGGTCTGAGCGCGAGCAGTACTTC
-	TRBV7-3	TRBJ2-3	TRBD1	CASSLDRGVTQYF	TGTGCCAGCAGCCTCGACAGGGGGGTCACGCAGTATTTT
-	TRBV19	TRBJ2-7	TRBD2	CASSIALGLAFSYEQYF	TGTGCCAGTAGTATAGCCCTGGGACTAGCGTTCTCCTACGAGCAGTACTTC